The T cell receptor (beta chain) under discussion was sequenced for a study of human thymus T cells. Trimming cost V 1 base and J 3 bases; bases outside gene matches: 0. This CDR3 has 14 residues. The V gene's germline CDR1 is LNHDA and CDR2 SQIVND (reference sequence). No fixed cell number was used; all available blood leukocytes supplied DNA. This table comes from immunoSEQ multiplex PCR, and its TCRdb copy is limited to in-frame clones, with some not included. The sample contains tens of thousands of clones, roughly 94% of which appear only once. The rearrangement links TRBV19 to TRBJ2-7; TRBD2 agrees at 10 bases. The source is a boy under two years old with a congenital heart defect but otherwise immunologically healthy. Sequencing was done on a sample of blood. The CDR3 spells CASSIASGSYEQYF. In DNA, the CDR3 is TGTGCCAGTAGTATAGCTAGCGGGAGCTACGAGCAGTACTTC. Complete variable domain (other parts from reference TRBV19 and TRBJ2-7): DGGITQSPKYLFRKEGQNVTLSCEQNLNHDAMYWYRQDPGQGLRLIYYSQIVNDFQKGDIAEGYSVSREKKESFPLTVTSAQKNPTAFYLCASSIASGSYEQYFGPGTRLTVT.